These T cell receptor beta chains were read from a single sample in a study of shared clonotypes between healthy human individuals. The table came from immunoSEQ multiplex PCR; TCRdb's copy has only in-frame clones and leaves some out. The data show roughly 1.5 million clones, around 98% seen once. Sequencing input: naive CD4+ T cells sorted from blood. The origin of the receptors is a man aged 25 to 40 in good health. Each CDR3 is given with its conserved first and last residue. Expanded clones are given a class, and other clones once, few, many or no size at all.

abundance: NA
v_gene: TRBV4-2
CDR3aa: CASSQDKVITSGNTIYF

abundance: NA
v_gene: TRBV5-6
CDR3aa: CASSLWDRVNEQFF

abundance: NA
v_gene: TRBV7-2
CDR3aa: CASSGPGLKSSYEQYF

abundance: NA
v_gene: TRBV6-1
CDR3aa: CASSTPGLLYEQYF

abundance: NA
v_gene: TRBV18
CDR3aa: CASSPLEGTGVSPPAFF

abundance: NA
v_gene: TRBV7-2
CDR3aa: CASSLVGGTSTYEQYF

abundance: NA
v_gene: TRBV28
CDR3aa: CASGTSSVYYEQYF

abundance: NA
v_gene: TRBV28
CDR3aa: CASSLWGQGSNEQYF

abundance: NA
v_gene: TRBV29-1
CDR3aa: CSDQGGEGQFF

abundance: NA
v_gene: TRBV6-1
CDR3aa: CASSESHRNEQYF

abundance: NA
v_gene: TRBV5-4
CDR3aa: CASSLESAASSYEQYF

abundance: once
v_gene: TRBV19
CDR3aa: CASSIGGTIANYGYTF

abundance: NA
v_gene: TRBV18
CDR3aa: CASSERGEQYF